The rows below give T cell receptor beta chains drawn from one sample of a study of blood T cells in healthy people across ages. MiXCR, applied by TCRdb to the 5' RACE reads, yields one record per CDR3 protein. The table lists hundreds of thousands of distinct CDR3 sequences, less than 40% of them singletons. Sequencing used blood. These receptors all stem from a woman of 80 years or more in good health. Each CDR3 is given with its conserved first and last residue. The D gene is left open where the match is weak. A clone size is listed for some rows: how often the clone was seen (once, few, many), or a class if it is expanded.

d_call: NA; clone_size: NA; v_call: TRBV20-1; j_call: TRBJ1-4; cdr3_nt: TGCAGTGCTAGCTTCAGGGGAGAGGAAAAACTGTTTTTT; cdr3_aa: CSASFRGEEKLFF
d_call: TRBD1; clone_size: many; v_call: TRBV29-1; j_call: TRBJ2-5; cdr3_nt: TGCAGCGGACAGGGAATTTTTGAGACCCAGTACTTC; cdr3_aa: CSGQGIFETQYF
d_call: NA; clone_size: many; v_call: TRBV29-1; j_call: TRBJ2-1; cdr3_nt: TGCAGCGTAGGTGGCAGTCTTTTTCGCTCCTACAATGAGCAGTTCTTC; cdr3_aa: CSVGGSLFRSYNEQFF
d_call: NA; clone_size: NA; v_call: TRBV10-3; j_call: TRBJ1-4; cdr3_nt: TGTGCCATCAGTGAGAGCGGAACAGGCGGACTGTTTTTT; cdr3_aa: CAISESGTGGLFF
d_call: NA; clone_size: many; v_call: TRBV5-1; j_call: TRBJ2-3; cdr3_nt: TGCGCCAGCAGCTTGTACGCGGGGTCCAGCACAGATACGCAGTATTTT; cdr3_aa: CASSLYAGSSTDTQYF
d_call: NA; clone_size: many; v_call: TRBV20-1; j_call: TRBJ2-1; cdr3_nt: TGCAGTGCTAGAACCAAGTCCTCGACCAGCTCCTACAATGAGCAGTTCTTC; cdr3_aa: CSARTKSSTSSYNEQFF
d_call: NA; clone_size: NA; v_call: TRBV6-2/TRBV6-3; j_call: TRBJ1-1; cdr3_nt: TGTGCCAGCAGTTACTCGATAGCGAACACTGAAGCTTTCTTT; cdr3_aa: CASSYSIANTEAFF
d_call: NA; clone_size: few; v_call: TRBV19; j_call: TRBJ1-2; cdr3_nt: TGTGCCAGTAGTAGACAGTCCTCTAACTATGGCTACACCTTC; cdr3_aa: CASSRQSSNYGYTF
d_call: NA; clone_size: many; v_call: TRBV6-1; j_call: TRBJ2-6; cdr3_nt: TGTGCCAGCATAGTTGGGGACGGTTCTGGGGCCAACGTCCTGACTTTC; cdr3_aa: CASIVGDGSGANVLTF
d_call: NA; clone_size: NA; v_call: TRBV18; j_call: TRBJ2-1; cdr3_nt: TGTGCCAGCTCACCAGCATGGGCAGGAGAGACCCAGTTCTTC; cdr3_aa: CASSPAWAGETQFF
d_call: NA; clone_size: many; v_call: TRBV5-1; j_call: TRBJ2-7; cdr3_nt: TGCGCCAGCAGCTTGGATGCAGGGGAATTCTACGAGCAGTACTTC; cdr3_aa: CASSLDAGEFYEQYF
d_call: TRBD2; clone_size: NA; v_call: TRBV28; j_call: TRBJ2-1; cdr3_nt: TGTGCCAGCAGTTTGGCTAGCGGGCCTTACAATGAGCAGTTCTTC; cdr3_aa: CASSLASGPYNEQFF
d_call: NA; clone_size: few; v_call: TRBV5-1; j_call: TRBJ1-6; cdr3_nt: TGCGCCAGCAGCTTGGGACCTGAGAATTCACCCCTCCACTTT; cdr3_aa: CASSLGPENSPLHF
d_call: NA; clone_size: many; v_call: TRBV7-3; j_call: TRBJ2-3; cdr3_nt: TGTGCCAGCAGCTTAACTCACAGCACAGATACGCAGTATTTT; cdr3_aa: CASSLTHSTDTQYF
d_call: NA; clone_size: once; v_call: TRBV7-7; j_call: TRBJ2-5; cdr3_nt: TGTGCTAGCAGCTGGGGTCGGACCATAGGGCAGGAGACCCAGTACTTC; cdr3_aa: CASSWGRTIGQETQYF
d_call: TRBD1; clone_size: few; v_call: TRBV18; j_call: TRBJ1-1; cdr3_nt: TGTGCCAGCTCACCAGGGACAGGGACGGTCACTGAAGCTTTCTTT; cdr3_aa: CASSPGTGTVTEAFF
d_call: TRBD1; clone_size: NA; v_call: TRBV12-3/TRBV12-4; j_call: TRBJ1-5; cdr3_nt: TGTGCCTGCAGGCTGGACAGGGGGGATCAGCCCCAGCATTTT; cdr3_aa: CACRLDRGDQPQHF
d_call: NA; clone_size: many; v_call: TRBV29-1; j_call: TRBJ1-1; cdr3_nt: TGCAGCGTCGTCGTCTCGGGATTCAACACTGAAGCTTTCTTT; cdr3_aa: CSVVVSGFNTEAFF
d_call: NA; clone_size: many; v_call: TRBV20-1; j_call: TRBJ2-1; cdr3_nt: TGCAGTGCTAGATTGTCCCCCAGGAATGAGCAGTTCTTC; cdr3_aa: CSARLSPRNEQFF
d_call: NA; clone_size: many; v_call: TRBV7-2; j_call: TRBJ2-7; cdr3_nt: TGTGCCAGCAGTACAGGGCGCTCCTACGAGCAGTACTTC; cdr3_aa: CASSTGRSYEQYF
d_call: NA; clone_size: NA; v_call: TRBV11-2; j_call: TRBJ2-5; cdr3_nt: TGTGCCAGCAGTCCCGGACAGAAACAAGAGACCCAGTACTTC; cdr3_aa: CASSPGQKQETQYF
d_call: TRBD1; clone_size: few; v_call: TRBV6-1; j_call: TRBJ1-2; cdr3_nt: TGTGCCAGCAGTGAATCCCCTACAGGGGGGTCAAACTATGGCTACACCTTC; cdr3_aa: CASSESPTGGSNYGYTF
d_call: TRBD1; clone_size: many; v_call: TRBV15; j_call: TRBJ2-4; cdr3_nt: TGTGCCACCAGCAGAGATGGGACAGGGCCGATGGACATTCAGTACTTC; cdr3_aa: CATSRDGTGPMDIQYF
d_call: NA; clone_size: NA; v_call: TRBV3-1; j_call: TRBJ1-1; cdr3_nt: TGTGCCGCCGTCGGGACGGATAAGAACACTGAAGCTTTCTTT; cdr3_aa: CAAVGTDKNTEAFF
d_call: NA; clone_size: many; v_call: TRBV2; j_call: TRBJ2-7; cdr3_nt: TGTGCCAGCAGTGATCTGCAGGGTGGGCCCTACGAGCAGTACTTC; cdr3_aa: CASSDLQGGPYEQYF
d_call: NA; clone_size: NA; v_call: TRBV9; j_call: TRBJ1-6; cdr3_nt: TGTGCCAGCAGCACACAAGACAGGAGCAGATCACCCCTCCACTTT; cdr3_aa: CASSTQDRSRSPLHF
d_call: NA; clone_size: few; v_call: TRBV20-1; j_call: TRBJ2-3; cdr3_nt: TGCAGTGCTAGAGTTTCGGAGAAATATTACACAGATACGCAGTATTTT; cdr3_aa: CSARVSEKYYTDTQYF
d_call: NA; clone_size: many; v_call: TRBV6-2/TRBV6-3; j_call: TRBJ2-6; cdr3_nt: TGTGCCAGCAGTGACCCTCGTCGGACTGGGGCCAACGTCCTGACTTTC; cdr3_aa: CASSDPRRTGANVLTF
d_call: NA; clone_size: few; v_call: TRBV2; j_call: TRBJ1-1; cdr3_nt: TGTGCCAGCAGTGCCTATATGAACACTGAAGCTTTCTTT; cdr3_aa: CASSAYMNTEAFF
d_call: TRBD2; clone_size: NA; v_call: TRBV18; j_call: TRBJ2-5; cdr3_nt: TGTGCCAGCTCGCCAGGGGCCGGGAGGGATGAGCAGTACTTC; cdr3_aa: CASSPGAGRDEQYF
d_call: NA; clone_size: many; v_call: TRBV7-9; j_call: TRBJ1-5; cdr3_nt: TGTGCCGTGGCAGGGCATAGCAATCAGCCCCAGCATTTT; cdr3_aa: CAVAGHSNQPQHF
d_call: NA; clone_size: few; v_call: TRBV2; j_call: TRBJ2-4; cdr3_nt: TGTGCCAGCAGGGCATGGGTTGCAGAGGCCCAGTACTTC; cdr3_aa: CASRAWVAEAQYF
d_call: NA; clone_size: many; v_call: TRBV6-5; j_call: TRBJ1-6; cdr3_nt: TGTGCCAGCAGTTACAGGGGTGCGAGGTCACCCCTCCACTTT; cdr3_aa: CASSYRGARSPLHF
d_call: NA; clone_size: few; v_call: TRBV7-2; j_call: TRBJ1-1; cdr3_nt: TGTGCCAGCAGCTTAAGGGGCAGGGGCCGAACTGAAGCTTTCTTT; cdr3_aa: CASSLRGRGRTEAFF
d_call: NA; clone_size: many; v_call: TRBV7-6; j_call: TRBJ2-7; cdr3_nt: TGTGCCAGCCCGGGGTTAAGGGACGAGCAGTACTTC; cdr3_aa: CASPGLRDEQYF
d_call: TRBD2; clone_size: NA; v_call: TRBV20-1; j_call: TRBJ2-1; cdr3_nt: TGCAGTGCGTCTACTAGCGGGGGGGCGCATGAGCAGTTCTTC; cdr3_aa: CSASTSGGAHEQFF
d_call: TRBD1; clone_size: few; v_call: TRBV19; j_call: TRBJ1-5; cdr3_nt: TGTGCCAGTAGCACCACAGGGGGCAATCAGCCCCAGCATTTT; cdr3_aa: CASSTTGGNQPQHF
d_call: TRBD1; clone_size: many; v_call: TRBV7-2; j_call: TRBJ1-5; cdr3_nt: TGTGCCAGCAGCCCAGGTGCGGACAGGGCCAATCAGCCCCAGCATTTT; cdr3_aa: CASSPGADRANQPQHF
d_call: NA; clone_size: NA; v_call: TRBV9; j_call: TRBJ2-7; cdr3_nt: TGTGCCAGCAGCGGACGGGGGACCCCAATAGGGAATGAGCAGTACTTC; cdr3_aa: CASSGRGTPIGNEQYF
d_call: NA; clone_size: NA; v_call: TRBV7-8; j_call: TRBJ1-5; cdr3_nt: TGTGCCAGCAGCTTAGACAGAACTCGCAATCAGCCCCAGCATTTT; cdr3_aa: CASSLDRTRNQPQHF
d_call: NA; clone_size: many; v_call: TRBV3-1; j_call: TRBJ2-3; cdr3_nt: TGTGCCAGCAGCCTTCGAGGGGGGGACGATACGCAGTATTTT; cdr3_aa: CASSLRGGDDTQYF